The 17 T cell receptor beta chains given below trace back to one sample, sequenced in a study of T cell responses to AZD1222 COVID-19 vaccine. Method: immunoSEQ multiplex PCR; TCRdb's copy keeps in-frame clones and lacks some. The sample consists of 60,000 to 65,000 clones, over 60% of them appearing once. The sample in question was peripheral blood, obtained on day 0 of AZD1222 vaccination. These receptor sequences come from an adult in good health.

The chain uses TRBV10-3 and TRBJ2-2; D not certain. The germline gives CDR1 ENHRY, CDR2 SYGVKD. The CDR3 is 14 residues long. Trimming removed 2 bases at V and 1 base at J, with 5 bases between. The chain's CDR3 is CAISEQLNTGELFF. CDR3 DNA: TGTGCCATCAGTGAGCAACTGAACACCGGGGAGCTGTTTTTT.

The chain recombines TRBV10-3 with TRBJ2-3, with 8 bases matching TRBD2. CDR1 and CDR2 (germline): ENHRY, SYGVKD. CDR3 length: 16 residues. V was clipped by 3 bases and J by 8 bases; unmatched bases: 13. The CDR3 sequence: CAISEGSGGPQGTQYF. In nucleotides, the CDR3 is TGTGCCATCAGTGAAGGGAGCGGGGGCCCCCAAGGTACGCAGTATTTT.

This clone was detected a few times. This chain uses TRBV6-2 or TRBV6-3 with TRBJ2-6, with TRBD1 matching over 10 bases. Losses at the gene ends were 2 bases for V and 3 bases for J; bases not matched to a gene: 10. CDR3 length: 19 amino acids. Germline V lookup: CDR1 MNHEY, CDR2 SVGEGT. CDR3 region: CASSYIPGTGVFGANVLTF. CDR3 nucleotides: TGTGCCAGCAGTTACATCCCCGGGACAGGGGTGTTTGGGGCCAACGTCCTGACTTTC.

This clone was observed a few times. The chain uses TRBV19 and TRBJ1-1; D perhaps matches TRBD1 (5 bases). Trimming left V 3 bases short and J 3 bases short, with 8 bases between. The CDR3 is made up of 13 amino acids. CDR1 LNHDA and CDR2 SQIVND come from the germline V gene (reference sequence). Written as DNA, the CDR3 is TGTGCCAGTAGTATCGGGGGGTACACTGAAGCTTTCTTT. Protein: CASSIGGYTEAFF.

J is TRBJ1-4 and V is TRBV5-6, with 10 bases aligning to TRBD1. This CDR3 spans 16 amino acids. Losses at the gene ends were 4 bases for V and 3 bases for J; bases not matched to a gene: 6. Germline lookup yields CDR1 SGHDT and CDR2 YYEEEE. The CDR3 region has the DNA TGTGCCAGCAGCCGGGACAGGGGACTGGCTAATGAAAAACTGTTTTTT. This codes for CASSRDRGLANEKLFF.

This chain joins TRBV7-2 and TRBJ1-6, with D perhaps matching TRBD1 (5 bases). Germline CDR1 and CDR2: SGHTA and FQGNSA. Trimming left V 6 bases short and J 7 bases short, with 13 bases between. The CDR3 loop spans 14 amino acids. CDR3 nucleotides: TGTGCCAGCAGTCTCCAGGGTTCAAATTCACCCCTCCACTTT. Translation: CASSLQGSNSPLHF.

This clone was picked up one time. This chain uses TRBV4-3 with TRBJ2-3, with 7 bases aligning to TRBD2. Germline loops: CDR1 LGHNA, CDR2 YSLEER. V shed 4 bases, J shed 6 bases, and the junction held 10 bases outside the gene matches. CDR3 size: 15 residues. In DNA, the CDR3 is TGCGCCAGCAGCCCCCGTGGTGGGGGGGTGGATACGCAGTATTTT. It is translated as CASSPRGGGVDTQYF.

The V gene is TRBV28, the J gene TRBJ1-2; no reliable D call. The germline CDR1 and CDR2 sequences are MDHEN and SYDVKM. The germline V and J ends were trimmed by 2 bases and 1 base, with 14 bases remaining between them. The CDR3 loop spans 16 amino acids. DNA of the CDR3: TGTGCCAGCAGTTTAGAGCACTCAGGAATTAACTATGGCTACACCTTC. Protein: CASSLEHSGINYGYTF.

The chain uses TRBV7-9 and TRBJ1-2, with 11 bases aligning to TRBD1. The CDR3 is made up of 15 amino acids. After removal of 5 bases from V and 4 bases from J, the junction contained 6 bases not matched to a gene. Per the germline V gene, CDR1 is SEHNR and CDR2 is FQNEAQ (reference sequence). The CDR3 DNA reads TGTGCCAGCAGCCCGCGGACAGGGGGCGTCTATGGCTACACCTTC. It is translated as CASSPRTGGVYGYTF.

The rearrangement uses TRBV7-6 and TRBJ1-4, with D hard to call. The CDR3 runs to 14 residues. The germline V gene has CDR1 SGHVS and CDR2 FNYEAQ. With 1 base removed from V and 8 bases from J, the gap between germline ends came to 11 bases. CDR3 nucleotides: TGTGCCAGCAGCTTAGGCGGGTCGGAGGAAAAACTGTTTTTT. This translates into CASSLGGSEEKLFF. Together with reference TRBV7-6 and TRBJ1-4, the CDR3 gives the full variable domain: GAGVSQSPRYKVTKRGQDVALRCDPISGHVSLYWYRQALGQGPEFLTYFNYEAQQDKSGLPNDRFSAERPEGSISTLTIQRTEQRDSAMYRCASSLGGSEEKLFFGSGTQLSVL.

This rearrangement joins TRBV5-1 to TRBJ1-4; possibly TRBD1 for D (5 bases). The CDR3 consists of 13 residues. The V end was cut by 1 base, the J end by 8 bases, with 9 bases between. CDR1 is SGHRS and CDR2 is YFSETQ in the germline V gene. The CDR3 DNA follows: TGCGCCAGCAGCTTGCAGGGCGAGGAAAAACTGTTTTTT. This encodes CASSLQGEEKLFF.

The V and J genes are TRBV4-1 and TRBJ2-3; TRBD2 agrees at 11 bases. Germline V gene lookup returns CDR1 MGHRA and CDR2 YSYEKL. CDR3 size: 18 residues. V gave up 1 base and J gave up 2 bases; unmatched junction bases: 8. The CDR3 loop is CASSQARLAGRITDTQYF. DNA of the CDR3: TGCGCCAGCAGCCAAGCTAGACTAGCGGGGAGGATCACAGATACGCAGTATTTT.

The CDR3 protein is CASSPRQSPHEQYF. The CDR3 DNA sequence: TGTGCCAGCAGCCCCCGACAGTCTCCCCACGAGCAGTACTTC. The chain joins TRBV6-8 to TRBJ2-7; possibly TRBD1 for D (5 bases). V was pared by 6 bases and J by 5 bases, with 17 bases between. The CDR3 has 14 residues. Germline V gene data show CDR1 as MNHGY and CDR2 as SAAAGT.

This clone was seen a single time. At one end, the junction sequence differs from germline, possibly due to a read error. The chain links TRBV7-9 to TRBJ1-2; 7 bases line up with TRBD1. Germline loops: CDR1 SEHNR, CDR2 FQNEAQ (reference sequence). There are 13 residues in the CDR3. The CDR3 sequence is CASSREGQLLPHF. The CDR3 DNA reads TGTGCCAGCAGCCGCGAGGGACAGCTATTACCGCACTTC.

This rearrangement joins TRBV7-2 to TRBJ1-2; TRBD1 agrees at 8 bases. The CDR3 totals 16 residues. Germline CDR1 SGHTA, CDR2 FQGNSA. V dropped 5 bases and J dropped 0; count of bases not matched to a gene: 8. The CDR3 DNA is TGTGCCAGCAGCCTGTGGACAGGGAGGACTAACTATGGCTACACCTTC. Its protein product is CASSLWTGRTNYGYTF.

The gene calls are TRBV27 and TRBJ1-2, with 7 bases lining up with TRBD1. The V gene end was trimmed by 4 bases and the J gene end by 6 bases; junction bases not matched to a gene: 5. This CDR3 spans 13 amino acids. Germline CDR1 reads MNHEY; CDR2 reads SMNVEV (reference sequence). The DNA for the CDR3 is TGTGCCAGCAGTTCAGGGACAGTGGATGGCTACACCTTC. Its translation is CASSSGTVDGYTF.

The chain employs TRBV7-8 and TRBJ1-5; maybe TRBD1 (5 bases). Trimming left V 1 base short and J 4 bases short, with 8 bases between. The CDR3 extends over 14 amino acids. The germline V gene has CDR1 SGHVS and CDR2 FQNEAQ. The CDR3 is CASSLVGANQPQHF. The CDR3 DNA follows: TGTGCCAGCAGCTTAGTAGGGGCTAATCAGCCCCAGCATTTT.